The 30 T cell receptor beta chains below come from one sample, sequenced in a study of blood T cell repertoires in COVID-19. Sequenced by immunoSEQ multiplex PCR; TCRdb stores in-frame clones only, minus some. The sample has a few hundred thousand clones, roughly 84% seen once; the top ten hold about 1%. Sequencing input: peripheral blood. These receptors all stem from a man aged 40-49 years with acute or convalescent COVID-19.

The chain combines TRBV20-1 with TRBJ2-5; a weak D match, TRBD2 (5 bases). CDR1 and CDR2 from the germline V gene are DFQATT and SNEGSKA (reference sequence). This CDR3 has 11 residues. Trimming stripped 3 bases from V and 3 bases from J, with 5 bases between. CDR3 DNA sequence: TGCAGTGCTAGGGGAGAAGAGACCCAGTACTTC. As protein: CSARGEETQYF.

This clone was seen only once. This chain connects TRBV10-3 to TRBJ1-3; possible D gene TRBD1, 6 bases. The CDR3 has 16 amino acids. Germline V CDR1 and CDR2: ENHRY, SYGVKD. Trimming left V 6 bases short and J 0 bases short, with 15 bases between. The CDR3 DNA follows: TGTGCCATCAGACAGGACAGCCGAAGCTCTGGAAACACCATATATTTT. Translation: CAIRQDSRSSGNTIYF.

The CDR3, as DNA: TGTGCCAGCAGCCCCACAGGGGGTCTCGGCAATGAGCAGTTCTTC. This gives the protein CASSPTGGLGNEQFF. The chain recombines TRBV3-1 (or the pseudogene TRBV3-2) with TRBJ2-1; TRBD1 agrees at 8 bases. The length of the CDR3 is 15 residues. Germline CDR1 LGHDT, CDR2 YNNKEL (reference sequence). Trimming removed 4 bases from V and 6 bases from J; junction bases left unmatched: 8.

The chain links TRBV4-1 to TRBJ1-1; the D gene is possibly TRBD1 (6 bases). With 4 bases removed from V and 1 base from J, the gap between germline ends came to 13 bases. In germline, CDR1 is MGHRA, CDR2 YSYEKL. The CDR3 extends over 15 amino acids. CDR3 sequence: CASSPLVGGNTEAFF. CDR3 DNA sequence: TGCGCCAGCAGCCCCCTAGTAGGGGGGAACACTGAAGCTTTCTTT.

This chain uses TRBV2 with TRBJ1-1; 8 bases are shared with TRBD1. Per germline, CDR1 SNHLY and CDR2 FYNNEI. This CDR3 is built from 14 residues. Trimming cost V 2 bases and J 5 bases; bases outside gene matches: 4. CDR3 nucleotide sequence: TGTGCCAGCAGTGAAACAGGGGGGAGGACTGAAGCTTTCTTT. Its translation: CASSETGGRTEAFF.

The CDR3 region is CASSEAATPNQPQHF. CDR3 coding DNA: TGTGCCAGCAGTGAAGCCGCAACACCTAATCAGCCCCAGCATTTT. This chain links TRBV2 with TRBJ1-5; D gene unclear. This CDR3 comprises 15 residues. V lost 0 bases and J lost 4, with 10 bases in between. Germline assignment: CDR1 SNHLY and CDR2 FYNNEI.

This sequence joins TRBV18 and TRBJ2-1; TRBD2 aligns across 11 bases. V shed 0 bases, J shed 10 bases, and the junction held 8 bases outside the gene matches. The CDR3 totals 16 residues. The germline CDR1 and CDR2 sequences are KGHSH and LQKENI. The CDR3 nucleotides read TGTGCCAGCTCACCACCTCTAGGACTAGCGGGTTCGGAGCAGTTCTTC. It is translated as CASSPPLGLAGSEQFF.

The V gene is TRBV6-5, the J gene TRBJ1-4; 10 nucleotides line up with TRBD1. From germline, CDR1 is MNHEY and CDR2 SVGAGI. The CDR3 spans 13 residues. V was clipped by 7 bases and J by 7 bases; unmatched bases: 3. This chain's CDR3 is CASTRTGGEKLFF. The CDR3 bases are TGTGCCAGCACCCGGACAGGGGGTGAAAAACTGTTTTTT.

The chain has TRBV11-3 and TRBJ2-2, with D perhaps TRBD2 (5 bases). Germline values: CDR1 SGHNT, CDR2 YENEEA. The V end was cut by 6 bases, the J end by 5 bases, with 10 bases between. There are 13 residues in the CDR3. The CDR3 spells CASRPGNTGELFF. The CDR3 DNA follows: TGTGCCAGCAGGCCGGGGAATACCGGGGAGCTGTTTTTT.

This chain uses TRBV6-5 with TRBJ2-7, with D tentatively TRBD1 (5 bases). From germline, CDR1 is MNHEY and CDR2 SVGAGI. The CDR3 has 15 amino acids. Trimming cost V 5 bases and J 2 bases, with 16 bases left between them. In DNA, the CDR3 is TGTGCCAGCAGTCCGATGCCAGGGTGGACCTACGAGCAGTACTTC. This encodes CASSPMPGWTYEQYF.

The chain employs TRBV24-1 and TRBJ1-2; the match to TRBD1 covers 7 bases. With 7 bases clipped from V and 0 bases from J, the junction kept 7 bases outside the gene matches. CDR1 is KGHDR, CDR2 SFDVKD, per germline. This CDR3 is 15 amino acids long. The CDR3 sequence is CATRWTGQSNYGYTF. CDR3 DNA sequence: TGTGCCACCAGATGGACAGGTCAATCTAACTATGGCTACACCTTC.

This clone has a handful of counts. CDR3 residues: CASSFFYSGNTIYF. The DNA for the CDR3 is TGTGCCAGCAGCTTCTTCTACTCTGGAAACACCATATATTTT. This chain links TRBV7-8 with TRBJ1-3; D is uncertain. Germline values: CDR1 SGHVS, CDR2 FQNEAQ. The V end was cut by 3 bases, the J end by 0 bases, with 6 bases between. The length of the CDR3 is 14 residues.

The rearrangement links TRBV9 to TRBJ2-5; 9 nucleotides agree with TRBD1. This CDR3 has 15 residues. Germline-derived CDR1 and CDR2 are SGDLS and YYNGEE. Trimming at V came to 0 bases and at J to 2 bases, leaving 2 bases not matched to a gene. CDR3 loop: CASSVVTGGQETQYF. The CDR3 nucleotides read TGTGCCAGCAGCGTAGTGACAGGGGGACAAGAGACCCAGTACTTC.

This chain uses TRBV5-8 with TRBJ2-7, with D possibly matching TRBD1 (5 bases). Trimming took off 1 base at V and 2 bases at J, with 10 bases between the two ends. The CDR3 consists of 14 residues. The V gene's germline CDR1 is SGHTS and CDR2 YDEGEE. DNA for the CDR3: TGTGCCAGCAGCTTGCAGGGTGAGACCTACGAGCAGTACTTC. Translating gives CASSLQGETYEQYF.

The chain uses TRBV28 and TRBJ2-2, with 8 bases lining up with TRBD1. From germline, CDR1 is MDHEN and CDR2 SYDVKM. CDR3 size: 16 residues. V lost 1 base, J lost 6 bases, and 7 bases stayed unmatched. This chain's CDR3 is CASSLSQGAVAGELFF. The CDR3 DNA reads TGTGCCAGCAGTTTATCCCAGGGGGCGGTGGCCGGGGAGCTGTTTTTT.

J is TRBJ1-1 and V is TRBV30; possibly TRBD1 for D (5 bases). V was trimmed by 2 bases and J by 7 bases, leaving 11 bases between them. CDR3 size: 12 residues. Germline V gene lookup returns CDR1 GTSNPN and CDR2 SVGIG (reference sequence). CDR3 in DNA: TGTGCCTGGAGTCAGGGTTGGGGTGAAGCTTTCTTT. Protein: CAWSQGWGEAFF.

The rearrangement uses TRBV4-3 and TRBJ2-6; tentatively, D is TRBD1 (5 bases). The CDR3 has 19 amino acids. Trimming removed 2 bases from V and 0 bases from J, with 17 bases in between. Germline values: CDR1 LGHNA, CDR2 YSLEER. CDR3 coding DNA: TGCGCCAGCAGCCAATACCGCCAGGGCCCCCTCTCTGGGGCCAACGTCCTGACTTTC. Amino acid sequence: CASSQYRQGPLSGANVLTF.

The gene calls are TRBV4-3 and TRBJ1-2; D unclear. Germline CDR1 reads LGHNA; CDR2 reads YSLEER. The CDR3 totals 18 residues. With 8 bases removed from V and 0 bases from J, the gap between germline ends came to 25 bases. CDR3 protein: CASAITAGSVGTNYGYTF. CDR3 DNA: TGCGCCAGCGCGATTACGGCGGGCAGTGTGGGGACTAACTATGGCTACACCTTC.

The chain recombines TRBV27 with TRBJ2-7, with D unresolved. CDR1 is MNHEY, CDR2 SMNVEV, per germline (reference sequence). This CDR3 spans 13 amino acids. The V end lost 4 bases, the J end lost 2 bases, and 9 bases lay between the germline ends. The CDR3 spells CASSYSFPYEQYF. The CDR3 DNA reads TGTGCCAGCAGTTATAGCTTTCCCTACGAGCAGTACTTC.

The chain is built from TRBV28 and TRBJ1-5; 7 bases are shared with TRBD1. The CDR3 is 14 residues long. Germline assignment: CDR1 MDHEN and CDR2 SYDVKM. The ends lost 6 bases at V and 0 bases at J; junction bases unmatched: 2. CDR3 bases: TGTGCCAGCAGGACAGGGTATAGCAATCAGCCCCAGCATTTT. Protein: CASRTGYSNQPQHF.

The J gene is TRBJ2-7, the V gene TRBV10-3, with 7 bases fitting TRBD2. After removal of 5 bases from V and 2 bases from J, the junction contained 0 bases not matched to a gene. Germline CDR1 reads ENHRY; CDR2 reads SYGVKD. CDR3 length equals 12 residues. The DNA for the CDR3 is TGTGCCATCAGTCTAGCGGCCTACGAGCAGTACTTC. Translation gives CAISLAAYEQYF.

The gene calls are TRBV6-1 and TRBJ1-5; D remains unclear. V was cut by 0 bases and J by 0 bases, with 12 bases left in between. There are 17 residues in the CDR3. Per germline, CDR1 MNHNS and CDR2 SASEGT. CDR3 in DNA: TGTGCCAGCAGTGAAGCGAACAGTTTTGGTAGCAATCAGCCCCAGCATTTT. It encodes CASSEANSFGSNQPQHF.

The V and J genes are TRBV5-4 and TRBJ2-2; weak D call: TRBD2 (7 bases). CDR3 length equals 16 residues. The germline V gene has CDR1 SGHNT and CDR2 YYREEE (reference sequence). V shed 2 bases and J shed 2 bases, with 13 bases lying between them. The CDR3 sequence: CASSFPRGANTGELFF. CDR3 nucleotide sequence: TGTGCCAGCAGCTTTCCTCGGGGGGCCAACACCGGGGAGCTGTTTTTT.

Concerning this clone itself: The junction departs from the called germline gene at one end, perhaps through a read error. The V gene is TRBV15, the J gene TRBJ2-3; weak D call: TRBD2 (6 bases). The CDR3 has 12 amino acids. Germline V gene data show CDR1 as LNHNV and CDR2 as YYDKDF (reference sequence). CDR3 nucleotides: TGTGCCACCAGCAGAGGCGGGACGGAGACCCTTTTT. This sequence encodes CATSRGGTETLF.

This chain uses TRBV2 with TRBJ1-3; D is ambiguous. CDR3 size: 15 residues. The germline gives CDR1 SNHLY, CDR2 FYNNEI. Trimming took off 1 base at V and 4 bases at J, with 11 bases between the two ends. CDR3 protein: CASSEGSGIGNTIYF. The CDR3 DNA follows: TGTGCCAGCAGTGAAGGGTCAGGCATCGGAAACACCATATATTTT.

V is TRBV24-1 and J is TRBJ2-2; 7 nucleotides line up with TRBD1. Germline V gene lookup returns CDR1 KGHDR and CDR2 SFDVKD. The CDR3 runs to 13 residues. The trim removed 9 bases at V and 4 bases at J, leaving 4 bases unmatched. DNA for the CDR3: TGTGCCACCTCACAGGGGCCCACCGGGGAGCTGTTTTTT. This encodes CATSQGPTGELFF.

The chain joins TRBV18 to TRBJ1-1; D perhaps matches TRBD1 (5 bases). Trimming pared 3 bases from V and 1 base from J, leaving 9 bases between. The CDR3 has 14 residues. Germline V lookup: CDR1 KGHSH, CDR2 LQKENI. CDR3 sequence: CASSPTAKNTEAFF. The CDR3 bases are TGTGCCAGCTCACCGACAGCAAAGAACACTGAAGCTTTCTTT.

J is TRBJ1-3 and V is TRBV7-9, with D maybe TRBD1 (6 bases). CDR3 length: 15 residues. In germline, CDR1 is SEHNR, CDR2 FQNEAQ (reference sequence). The germline V and J ends were trimmed by 5 bases and 2 bases, with 13 bases remaining between them. The DNA for the CDR3 is TGTGCCAGCAGCGTCGACAGGACAGCTGGAAACACCATATATTTT. Encoded protein: CASSVDRTAGNTIYF. The full variable domain, rest sourced from reference TRBV7-9 and TRBJ1-3, is DTGVSQNPRHKITKRGQNVTFRCDPISEHNRLYWYRQTLGQGPEFLTYFQNEAQLEKSRLLSDRFSAERPKGSFSTLEIQRTEQGDSAMYLCASSVDRTAGNTIYFGEGSWLTVV.

The chain uses TRBV3-1 (or the pseudogene TRBV3-2) and TRBJ1-1; no clear D gene. V lost 4 bases to trimming and J lost 5 bases, with 14 bases between them. The length of the CDR3 is 14 residues. Germline V gene lookup returns CDR1 LGHDT and CDR2 YNNKEL (reference sequence). CDR3 loop: CASSPRTERTEAFF. In DNA form, the CDR3 reads TGTGCCAGCAGCCCTCGAACAGAGCGGACTGAAGCTTTCTTT.

This clone has a single count. V usage is TRBV6-6 and J usage is TRBJ1-1; 8 bases map to TRBD1. V lost 2 bases, J lost 11 bases, and 16 bases stayed unmatched. Germline CDR1 reads MNHNY; CDR2 reads SVGAGI (reference sequence). The CDR3 extends over 16 amino acids. The DNA for the CDR3 is TGTGCCAGCAGTTACGGACTGGGGACAGGCTTCTATGGGGCTTTCTTT. This encodes CASSYGLGTGFYGAFF.